This TCR beta chain was sequenced in a study of HIV-infected patients and healthy controls. The study, taken as a whole, reports: Size-matched repertoire data failed to replicate the apparent Gini index recovery after therapy in HIV-infected patients.

Approximately 500 ng RNA was reverse transcribed with alpha and beta constant-region primers. Each of the alpha and beta chains got its own library through chain-specific third strand synthesis with indices. TCRdb re-analysed the 5' RACE reads in MiXCR, keeping a single row per CDR3 protein. Of roughly 13,000 distinct CDR3 sequences listed, approximately 10% are singletons. V trimming: 6 bases; J trimming: 1 base; junction bases outside the gene matches: 6. CDR3 length: 16 amino acids. CDR1 and CDR2 (germline): SQVTM, ANQGSEA. All unsorted peripheral T cells were captured because whole blood was used without fractionation. This clonotype has at least ten counts. Its antigen is still unknown.

The sample comprised blood. The receptor was isolated from an adult in good health. This chain uses TRBV29-1 with TRBJ2-1; 13 nucleotides match TRBD2. The CDR3 loop reads CSVLGLAGVSYNEQFF. The CDR3 DNA reads TGCAGCGTCCTTGGACTAGCGGGAGTTTCCTACAATGAGCAGTTCTTC.